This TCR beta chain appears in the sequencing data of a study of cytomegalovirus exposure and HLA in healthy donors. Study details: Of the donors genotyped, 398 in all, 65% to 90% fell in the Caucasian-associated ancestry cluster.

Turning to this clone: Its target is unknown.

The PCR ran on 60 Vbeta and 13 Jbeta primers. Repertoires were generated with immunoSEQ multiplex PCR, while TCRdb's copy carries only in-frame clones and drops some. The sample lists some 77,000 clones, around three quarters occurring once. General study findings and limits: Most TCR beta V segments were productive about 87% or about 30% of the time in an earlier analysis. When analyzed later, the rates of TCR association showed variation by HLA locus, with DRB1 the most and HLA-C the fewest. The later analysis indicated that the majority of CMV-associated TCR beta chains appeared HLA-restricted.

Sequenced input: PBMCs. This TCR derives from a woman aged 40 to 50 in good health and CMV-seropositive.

CDR3 amino acids: CATDRGTNTEAFF. The CDR3 DNA sequence: TGTGCCACCGACAGGGGAACGAACACTGAAGCTTTCTTT. The chain recombines TRBV10-3 with TRBJ1-1; 8 nucleotides match TRBD1. Trimming took 10 bases from V and 1 from J; bases not matched to a gene: 5. Per germline, CDR1 ENHRY and CDR2 SYGVKD. This CDR3 contains 13 residues.